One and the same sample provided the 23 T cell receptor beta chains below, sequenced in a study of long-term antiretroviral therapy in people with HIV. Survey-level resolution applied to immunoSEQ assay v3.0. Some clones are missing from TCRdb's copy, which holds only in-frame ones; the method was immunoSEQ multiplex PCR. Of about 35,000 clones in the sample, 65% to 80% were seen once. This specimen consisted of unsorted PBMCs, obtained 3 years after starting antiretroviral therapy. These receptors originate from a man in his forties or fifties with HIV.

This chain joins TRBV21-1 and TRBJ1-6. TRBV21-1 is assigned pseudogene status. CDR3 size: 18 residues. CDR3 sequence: CASSIKREESSYNSPLHF. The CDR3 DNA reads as TGTGCCAGCAGCATTAAACGGGAAGAAAGCTCCTATAATTCACCCCTCCACTTT.

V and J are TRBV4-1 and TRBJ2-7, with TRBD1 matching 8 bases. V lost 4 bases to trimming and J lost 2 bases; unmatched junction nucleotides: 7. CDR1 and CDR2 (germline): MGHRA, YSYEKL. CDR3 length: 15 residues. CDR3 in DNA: TGCGCCAGCAGCCTCCGGACAGGGCCTACCTACGAGCAGTACTTC. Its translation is CASSLRTGPTYEQYF.

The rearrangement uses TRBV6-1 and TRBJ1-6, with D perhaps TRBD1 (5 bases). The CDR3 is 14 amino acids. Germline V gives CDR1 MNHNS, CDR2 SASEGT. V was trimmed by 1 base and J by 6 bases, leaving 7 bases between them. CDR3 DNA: TGTGCCAGCAGTGAAGTCAGGGTTAATTCACCCCTCCACTTT. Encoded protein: CASSEVRVNSPLHF.

CDR3 sequence: CASSFLGQRPQHF. In DNA form, the CDR3 reads TGTGCCAGCAGCTTTCTCGGACAGAGGCCCCAGCATTTT. The V gene is TRBV5-6, the J gene TRBJ1-5; D might be TRBD1 (6 bases). The CDR3 consists of 13 residues. Germline CDR1 reads SGHDT; CDR2 reads YYEEEE. Deletions cut 2 bases from V and 9 bases from J, with 12 bases between.

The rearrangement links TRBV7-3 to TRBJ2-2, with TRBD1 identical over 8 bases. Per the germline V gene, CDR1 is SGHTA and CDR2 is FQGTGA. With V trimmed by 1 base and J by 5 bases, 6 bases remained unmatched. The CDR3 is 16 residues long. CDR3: CASSLMGRGLTGELFF. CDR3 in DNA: TGTGCCAGCAGCTTAATGGGCAGGGGGCTGACCGGGGAGCTGTTTTTT.

CDR3 sequence reads: CASSLLEANNEQFF. CDR3 in DNA: TGTGCCAGCAGTTTACTTGAGGCCAACAATGAGCAGTTCTTC. This sequence joins TRBV27 and TRBJ2-1; D is ambiguous. Trimming cost V 2 bases and J 5 bases, with 10 bases left between them. Germline CDR1 reads MNHEY; CDR2 reads SMNVEV (reference sequence). There are 14 residues in the CDR3.

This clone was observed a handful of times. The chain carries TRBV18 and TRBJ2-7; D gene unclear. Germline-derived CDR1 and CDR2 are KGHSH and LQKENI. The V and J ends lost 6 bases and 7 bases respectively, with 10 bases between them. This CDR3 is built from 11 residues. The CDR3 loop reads CASSLLGEQYF. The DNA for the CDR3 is TGTGCCAGCTCCCTCTTAGGGGAGCAGTACTTC.

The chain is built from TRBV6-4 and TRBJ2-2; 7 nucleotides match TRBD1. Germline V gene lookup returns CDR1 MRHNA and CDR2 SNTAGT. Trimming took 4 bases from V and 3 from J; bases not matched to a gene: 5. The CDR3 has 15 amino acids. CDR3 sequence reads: CASSVRGGDTGELFF. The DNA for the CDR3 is TGTGCCAGCAGTGTAAGAGGGGGCGACACCGGGGAGCTGTTTTTT.

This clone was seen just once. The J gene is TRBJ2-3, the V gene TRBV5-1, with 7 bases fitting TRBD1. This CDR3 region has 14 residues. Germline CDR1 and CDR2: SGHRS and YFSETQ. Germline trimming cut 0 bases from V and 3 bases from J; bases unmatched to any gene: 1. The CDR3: CASSLDRGTDTQYF. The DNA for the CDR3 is TGCGCCAGCAGCTTGGACAGGGGAACAGATACGCAGTATTTT. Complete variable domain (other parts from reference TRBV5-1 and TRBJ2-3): KAGVTQTPRYLIKTRGQQVTLSCSPISGHRSVSWYQQTPGQGLQFLFEYFSETQRNKGNFPGRFSGRQFSNSRSEMNVSTLELGDSALYLCASSLDRGTDTQYFGPGTRLTVL.

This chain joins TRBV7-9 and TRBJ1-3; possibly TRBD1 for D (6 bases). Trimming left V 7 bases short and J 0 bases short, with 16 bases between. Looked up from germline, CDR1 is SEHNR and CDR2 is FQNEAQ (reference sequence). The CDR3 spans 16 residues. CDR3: CASTPRLGGSGNTIYF. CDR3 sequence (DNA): TGTGCCAGCACCCCCAGGTTAGGGGGCTCTGGAAACACCATATATTTT.

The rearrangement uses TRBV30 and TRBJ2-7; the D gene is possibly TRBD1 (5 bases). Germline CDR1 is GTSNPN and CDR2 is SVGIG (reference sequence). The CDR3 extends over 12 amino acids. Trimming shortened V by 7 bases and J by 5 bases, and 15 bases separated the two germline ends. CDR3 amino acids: CASQGWRNEQYF. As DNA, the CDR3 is TGTGCCTCGCAGGGATGGAGAAACGAGCAGTACTTC.

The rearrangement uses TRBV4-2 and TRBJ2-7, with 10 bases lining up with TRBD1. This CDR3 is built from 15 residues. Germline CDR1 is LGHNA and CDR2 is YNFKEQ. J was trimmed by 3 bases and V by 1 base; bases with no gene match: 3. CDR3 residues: CASSQAGQGIYEQYF. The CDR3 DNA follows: TGTGCCAGCAGCCAAGCGGGACAGGGGATCTACGAGCAGTACTTC.

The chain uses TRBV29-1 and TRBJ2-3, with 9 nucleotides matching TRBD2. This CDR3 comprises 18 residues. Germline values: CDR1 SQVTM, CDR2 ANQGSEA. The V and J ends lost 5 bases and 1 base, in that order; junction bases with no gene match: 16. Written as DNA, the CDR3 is TGCAGCGTTTCCTGGTCGGCGGGAGGGGGATGGGGCACAGATACGCAGTATTTT. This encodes CSVSWSAGGGWGTDTQYF.

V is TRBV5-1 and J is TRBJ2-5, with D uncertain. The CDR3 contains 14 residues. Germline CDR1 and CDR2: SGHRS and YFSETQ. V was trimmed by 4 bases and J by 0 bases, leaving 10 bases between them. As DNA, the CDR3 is TGCGCCAGCAGCGTCGACCCGTACCAAGAGACCCAGTACTTC. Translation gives CASSVDPYQETQYF.

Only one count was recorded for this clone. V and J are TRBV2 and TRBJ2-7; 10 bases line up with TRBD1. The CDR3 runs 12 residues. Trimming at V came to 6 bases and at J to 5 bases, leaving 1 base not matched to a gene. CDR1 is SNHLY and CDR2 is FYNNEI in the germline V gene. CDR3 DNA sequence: TGTGCCAGCAGGACAGGGGGCGACGAGCAGTACTTC. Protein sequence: CASRTGGDEQYF.

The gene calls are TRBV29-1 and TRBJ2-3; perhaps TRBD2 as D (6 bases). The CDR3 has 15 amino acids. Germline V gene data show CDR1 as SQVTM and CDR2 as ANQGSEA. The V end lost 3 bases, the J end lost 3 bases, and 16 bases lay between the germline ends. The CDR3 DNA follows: TGCAGCGTTGATTTAAGAGGGAGGTCGACAGATACGCAGTATTTT. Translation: CSVDLRGRSTDTQYF.

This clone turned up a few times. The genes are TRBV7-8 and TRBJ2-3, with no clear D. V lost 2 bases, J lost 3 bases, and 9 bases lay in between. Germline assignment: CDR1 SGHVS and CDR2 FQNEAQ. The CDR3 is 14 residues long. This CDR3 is CASSLSRATDTQYF. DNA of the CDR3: TGTGCCAGCAGCTTAAGTCGGGCGACAGATACGCAGTATTTT.

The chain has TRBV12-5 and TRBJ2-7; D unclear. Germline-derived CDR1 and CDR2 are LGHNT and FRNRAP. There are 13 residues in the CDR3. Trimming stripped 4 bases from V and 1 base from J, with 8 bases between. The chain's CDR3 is CASGSDTSYEQYF. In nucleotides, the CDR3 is TGTGCTAGTGGTTCCGACACTTCCTACGAGCAGTACTTC. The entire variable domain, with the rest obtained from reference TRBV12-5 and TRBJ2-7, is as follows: DARVTQTPRHKVTEMGQEVTMRCQPILGHNTVFWYRQTMMQGLELLAYFRNRAPLDDSGMPKDRFSAEMPDATLATLKIQPSEPRDSAVYFCASGSDTSYEQYFGPGTRLTVT.

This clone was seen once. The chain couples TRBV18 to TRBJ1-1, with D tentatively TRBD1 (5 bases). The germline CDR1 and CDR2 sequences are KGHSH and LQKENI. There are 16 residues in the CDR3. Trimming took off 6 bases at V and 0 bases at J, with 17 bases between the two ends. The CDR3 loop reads CASSQNGGGLNTEAFF. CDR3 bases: TGTGCCAGCTCCCAAAACGGGGGAGGGTTGAACACTGAAGCTTTCTTT.

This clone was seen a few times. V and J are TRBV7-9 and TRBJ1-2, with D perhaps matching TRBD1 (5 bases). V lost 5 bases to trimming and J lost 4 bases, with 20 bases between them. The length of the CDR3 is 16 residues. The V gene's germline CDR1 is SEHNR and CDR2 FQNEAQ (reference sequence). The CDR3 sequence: CASSLLGWGEGYGYTF. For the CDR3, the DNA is TGTGCCAGCAGCCTCTTGGGTTGGGGCGAGGGCTATGGCTACACCTTC.

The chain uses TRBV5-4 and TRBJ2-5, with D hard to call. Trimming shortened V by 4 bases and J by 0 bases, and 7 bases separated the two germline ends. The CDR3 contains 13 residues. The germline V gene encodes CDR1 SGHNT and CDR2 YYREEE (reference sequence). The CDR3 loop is CASSRPYQETQYF. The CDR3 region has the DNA TGTGCCAGCAGCCGCCCGTACCAAGAGACCCAGTACTTC.

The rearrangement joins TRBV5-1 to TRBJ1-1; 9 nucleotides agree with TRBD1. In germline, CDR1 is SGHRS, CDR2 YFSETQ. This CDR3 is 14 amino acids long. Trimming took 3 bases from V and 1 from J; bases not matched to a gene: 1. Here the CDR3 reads CASSWDRANTEAFF. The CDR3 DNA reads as TGCGCCAGCAGCTGGGACAGGGCGAACACTGAAGCTTTCTTT.

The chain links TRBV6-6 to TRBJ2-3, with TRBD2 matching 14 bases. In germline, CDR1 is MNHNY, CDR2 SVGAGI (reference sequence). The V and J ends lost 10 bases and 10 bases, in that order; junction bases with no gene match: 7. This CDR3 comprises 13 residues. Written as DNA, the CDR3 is TGTGCCACCTTCGGACTAGCGGGAGGATCGCAGTATTTT. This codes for CATFGLAGGSQYF.